The 20 T cell receptor beta chains below were found in one sample sequenced in a study of T cells in women clearing cervical HPV infection (dated by TCRdb to 2016 to 2018). Library prep was done by the immunoSEQ multiplex PCR assay. TCRdb limited this immuneACCESS table to in-frame rearrangements with V and J called. A share of clones is missing; checked studies link under half to unresolved V genes, and the rest is unexplained. This sample's table lists some 25,000 clones. The ten largest clones add up to 5% to 8.5% of the sample. The specimen sequenced was blood buffy coat. The receptors originated from a woman aged 18 to 75 with a cervical HPV16 infection that either progressed to CIN3+ or cleared (not recorded which).

As regards this clone: The CDR3 end falls 3 residues outside the read, so it is completed with the germline J gene. The V and J genes are TRBV7-6 and TRBJ2-2, with no clear D. With 0 bases removed from V and 6 bases from J, the gap between germline ends came to 8 bases. Germline CDR1 and CDR2: SGHVS and FNYEAQ. The CDR3 totals 14 residues. CDR3 DNA (partial): TGTGCCAGCAGCTTAGCGTCAGGTGCCGGGGAG. Protein product: CASSLASGAGE. The whole CDR3 sequence reads CASSLASGAGELFF.

Turning to this clone: The CDR3 end lies 3 residues beyond the end of the read and is filled in from the germline J gene. V usage is TRBV7-9 and J usage is TRBJ1-1, with D possibly TRBD1 on 5 matching bases. Germline values: CDR1 SEHNR, CDR2 FQNEAQ (reference sequence). This CDR3 spans 15 amino acids. CDR3 DNA (partial): TGTGCCAGCAGCTTACCGTCAGGGAATCAAGAGACA. Protein sequence: CASSLPSGNQET. The whole CDR3 region reads CASSLPSGNQETAFF.

Turning to this clone: The sequenced fragment ends 3 residues before the CDR3 boundary, so the rest is inferred from the germline J gene. The chain joins TRBV20-1 to TRBJ2-3; 11 nucleotides agree with TRBD2. In germline, CDR1 is DFQATT, CDR2 SNEGSKA (reference sequence). V trimming: 6 bases; J trimming: 5 bases; junction bases outside the gene matches: 10. The CDR3 contains 15 residues. The CDR3 protein is CSAALAGGLVDTQYF. CDR3 bases read: TGCAGTGCAGCTCTAGCGGGAGGTCTAGTAGATACG.

Comment on this clone: The observed sequence ends 3 residues before the CDR3 terminus, with the missing tail filled in from the germline J gene. The V call is TRBV6-1, the J call TRBJ2-1, with 11 nucleotides matching TRBD1. The CDR3 extends over 14 amino acids. With 0 bases clipped from V and 9 bases from J, the junction kept 1 base outside the gene matches. Germline V CDR1 and CDR2: MNHNS, SASEGT. The CDR3 bases that were read are TGTGCCAGCAGTGAAGCAGGGACAGGGGGTGAG. It translates to CASSEAGTGGE. The whole CDR3 protein reads CASSEAGTGGEQFF.

About this clone: This sample also contains other DNA sequences that code for the same CDR3. The part of the CDR3 DNA that was read is TGTGCCACCAGCAGAGGACAGGGGGGCCGCGAG. Encoded protein: CATSRGQGGRE. The full CDR3 protein is CATSRGQGGREQYF. The chain joins TRBV15 to TRBJ2-7; 9 bases match TRBD1. The CDR3 extends 3 residues past the end of the read, so its final part is completed from the germline J gene. This CDR3 spans 14 amino acids. Germline V lookup: CDR1 LNHNV, CDR2 YYDKDF (reference sequence). The V segment lost 1 base and the J segment 6 bases; nucleotides outside the gene matches: 4. Combining the CDR3 with reference TRBV15 and TRBJ2-7 gives the whole variable domain DAMVIQNPRYQVTQFGKPVTLSCSQTLNHNVMYWYQQKSSQAPKLLFHYYDKDFNNEADTPDNFQSRRPNTSFCFLDIRSPGLGDTAMYLCATSRGQGGREQYFGPGTRLTVT.

Concerning this clone: The CDR3 end lies 3 residues beyond the end of the read and is filled in from the germline J gene. The chain links TRBV18 to TRBJ2-7, with 10 bases matching TRBD2. Germline V gives CDR1 KGHSH, CDR2 LQKENI. The CDR3 runs 14 residues. J gave up 1 base and V 6 bases, and 3 bases lay outside the gene matches. CDR3 DNA (partial): TGTGCCAGCTCCGGGACTAGCGCTTCCTACGAG. It yields the protein CASSGTSASYE. The complete CDR3 reads CASSGTSASYEQYF.

In regard to this clone: The CDR3 is cut off 3 residues early in the read; its end comes from the germline J gene. The rearrangement links TRBV14 to TRBJ1-6, with 8 positions matching TRBD1. Germline values: CDR1 SGHDN, CDR2 FVKESK. Germline trimming cut 1 base from V and 7 bases from J; bases unmatched to any gene: 9. CDR3 length: 17 amino acids. The part of the CDR3 DNA that was read is TGTGCCAGCAGCCAAGGCTTGAGGACAGGGCCAAATTCACCC. Encoded protein: CASSQGLRTGPNSP. In full, the CDR3 reads CASSQGLRTGPNSPLHF.

In regard to this clone: The read comes to an end 3 residues before the CDR3 does, leaving the germline J gene to fill in the end. This chain joins TRBV5-1 and TRBJ2-7; D ambiguous. The CDR3 covers 14 residues. Germline V lookup: CDR1 SGHRS, CDR2 YFSETQ. V gave up 1 base and J gave up 0 bases, with 8 bases separating them. The covered CDR3 bases are TGCGCCAGCAGCTTGACCTTCAGCTCCTACGAG. This sequence encodes CASSLTFSSYE. The CDR3 reads in full as CASSLTFSSYEQYF. Full variable domain (outside the CDR3, taken from reference TRBV5-1 and TRBJ2-7): KAGVTQTPRYLIKTRGQQVTLSCSPISGHRSVSWYQQTPGQGLQFLFEYFSETQRNKGNFPGRFSGRQFSNSRSEMNVSTLELGDSALYLCASSLTFSSYEQYFGPGTRLTVT.

The CDR3 reads CASSAPSQRGEQYF. The CDR3 bases that were read are TGTGCCAGCAGTGCCCCGTCTCAGCGGGGCGAG. V usage is TRBV2 and J usage is TRBJ2-7; 7 bases are a match to TRBD2. The read falls 3 residues short of the CDR3 end, and the missing part is taken from the germline J gene. The J segment lost 6 bases and the V segment lost 4 bases, leaving 9 bases of the junction unmatched. This CDR3 region has 14 residues. Looked up from germline, CDR1 is SNHLY and CDR2 is FYNNEI.

As to this clone: The CDR3 end falls 3 residues outside the read, so it is completed with the germline J gene. This rearrangement joins TRBV7-6 to TRBJ1-2, with a weak D call TRBD1 (5 bases). The CDR3 spans 14 residues. Germline V gives CDR1 SGHVS, CDR2 FNYEAQ. The CDR3 region is CASSRPGGAGDYTF. The CDR3 bases that were read are TGTGCCAGCAGCCGGCCTGGGGGAGCGGGTGAC.

As to this clone: With the read ending 3 residues before the CDR3 end, the germline J gene is used to fill in that end. V usage is TRBV20-1 and J usage is TRBJ2-1; 11 positions agree with TRBD2. CDR1 is DFQATT and CDR2 is SNEGSKA in the germline V gene (reference sequence). The CDR3 contains 14 residues. Germline trimming cut 2 bases from V and 6 bases from J; bases unmatched to any gene: 3. CDR3 DNA, as far as it was read: TGCAGTGCTAGAACTAGCGGGAGACCCAATGAG. Its protein product is CSARTSGRPNE. Given in full, the CDR3 is CSARTSGRPNEQFF.

Remarks on this clone: The read terminates 3 residues ahead of where the CDR3 ends, so the germline J gene completes it. The chain carries TRBV5-1 and TRBJ2-7, with 7 bases identical to TRBD2. The CDR3 contains 14 residues. Trimming took 7 bases from V and 3 from J; bases not matched to a gene: 10. CDR1 SGHRS and CDR2 YFSETQ come from the germline V gene. CDR3 DNA (partial): TGCGCCAGCTGGGGGGACGGGGAGGGCTACGAG. Its translation: CASWGDGEGYE. The CDR3 in its entirety is CASWGDGEGYEQYF.

About this clone itself: The read comes to an end 3 residues before the CDR3 does, leaving the germline J gene to fill in the end. The rearrangement joins TRBV7-9 to TRBJ2-3; D is tentatively TRBD1 or TRBD2 (7 bases each). CDR3 length: 14 amino acids. Trimming removed 5 bases at V and 3 bases at J, with 12 bases between. The V gene's germline CDR1 is SEHNR and CDR2 FQNEAQ (reference sequence). The sequenced part of the CDR3 DNA is TGTGCCAGCAGCAACAGGGGAGGGACAGATACG. This translates into CASSNRGGTDT. The whole CDR3 is CASSNRGGTDTQYF. Full variable domain (missing parts from reference TRBV7-9 and TRBJ2-3): DTGVSQNPRHKITKRGQNVTFRCDPISEHNRLYWYRQTLGQGPEFLTYFQNEAQLEKSRLLSDRFSAERPKGSFSTLEIQRTEQGDSAMYLCASSNRGGTDTQYFGPGTRLTVL.

In regard to this clone: The CDR3 is cut off 3 residues early in the read; its end comes from the germline J gene. The chain is built from TRBV2 and TRBJ2-3, with D unclear. V was trimmed by 6 bases and J by 0 bases, leaving 7 bases between them. Germline V lookup: CDR1 SNHLY, CDR2 FYNNEI. CDR3 length equals 13 residues. The part of the CDR3 DNA that was read is TGTGCCAGCAGCCCCGGGAGCACAGATACG. Its protein is CASSPGSTDT. The whole CDR3 sequence reads CASSPGSTDTQYF.

A word on this clone: The read terminates 3 residues before the CDR3 end, so the remaining end is supplied by the germline J gene. The chain joins TRBV7-8 to TRBJ1-2; D not certain. With 7 bases removed from V and 0 bases from J, the gap between germline ends came to 15 bases. The germline gives CDR1 SGHVS, CDR2 FQNEAQ. This CDR3 is built from 15 residues. CDR3 in amino acids: CASTPGSLSNYGYTF. CDR3 bases read: TGTGCCAGCACCCCCGGTTCCCTTTCTAACTATGGC.

Details on this clone: The CDR3 end is not reached by the read, which stops 3 residues before it; the germline J gene fills it in. The chain recombines TRBV28 with TRBJ2-7; D gene ambiguous. This CDR3 has 12 residues. V shed 2 bases and J shed 5 bases, with 7 bases lying between them. Germline assignment: CDR1 MDHEN and CDR2 SYDVKM. The part of the CDR3 DNA that was read is TGTGCCAGCAGTTTAAGGGTGAACGAG. The encoded protein is CASSLRVNE. The full CDR3 sequence reads CASSLRVNEQYF.

Regarding this clone: The CDR3 end lies 3 residues beyond the end of the read and is filled in from the germline J gene. J is TRBJ1-1 and V is TRBV5-4; perhaps TRBD1 as D (6 bases). This CDR3 comprises 15 residues. V shed 4 bases and J shed 0 bases, with 13 bases lying between them. CDR1 and CDR2 from the germline V gene are SGHNT and YYREEE (reference sequence). The CDR3 bases that were read are TGTGCCAGCAGCCCCCCGAGGACAGTGAACACTGAA. This translates into CASSPPRTVNTE. The CDR3 reads in full as CASSPPRTVNTEAFF.

On this clone itself: The CDR3 goes on 3 residues after the read ends, and that part is filled in from the germline J gene. The chain carries TRBV2 and TRBJ2-5; no firm D call. Germline assignment: CDR1 SNHLY and CDR2 FYNNEI. The V end was cut by 6 bases, the J end by 0 bases, with 2 bases between. The CDR3 is made up of 11 amino acids. The CDR3 DNA, read in part, is TGTGCCAGCAGCTACCAAGAGACC. Translation: CASSYQET. The complete CDR3 protein is CASSYQETQYF. Looking up the rest from reference TRBV2 and TRBJ2-5 gives the full variable domain: EPEVTQTPSHQVTQMGQEVILRCVPISNHLYFYWYRQILGQKVEFLVSFYNNEISEKSEIFDDQFSVERPDGSNFTLKIRSTKLEDSAMYFCASSYQETQYFGPGTRLLVL.

CDR3 DNA, as far as it was read: TGTGCCAGCAGCTCTACTAGCGGGAGACCTTACGAG. It yields the protein CASSSTSGRPYE. The full CDR3 is CASSSTSGRPYEQYF. The rearrangement joins TRBV7-6 to TRBJ2-7, with 11 nucleotides matching TRBD2. The read stops 3 residues short of the end of the CDR3; the missing end is completed from the germline J gene. CDR1 and CDR2 (germline): SGHVS, FNYEAQ. The CDR3 is 15 residues long. With V trimmed by 4 bases and J by 4 bases, 6 bases remained unmatched.

Concerning this clone itself: The read is 3 residues too short to cover the CDR3 end, so that end is filled in from the germline J gene. The chain couples TRBV19 to TRBJ1-2, with D unclear. This CDR3 is 14 amino acids long. In germline, CDR1 is LNHDA, CDR2 SQIVND (reference sequence). The CDR3: CASSISSTVEGYTF. The DNA read from the CDR3 is TGTGCCAGTAGTATTAGCTCCACGGTAGAGGGC. Combining the CDR3 with reference TRBV19 and TRBJ1-2 gives the whole variable domain DGGITQSPKYLFRKEGQNVTLSCEQNLNHDAMYWYRQDPGQGLRLIYYSQIVNDFQKGDIAEGYSVSREKKESFPLTVTSAQKNPTAFYLCASSISSTVEGYTFGSGTRLTVV.